This TCR beta chain was recovered during a study of cytomegalovirus exposure and HLA in healthy donors. Overall study: Among the approximately 400 genotyped donors, 81% were placed in the Caucasian-associated ancestry cluster.

Whole-study findings and limits: Later findings reportedly placed an Asian-associated ancestry cluster below the approximately 630-donor mean for N-insertions. It was likely that a cluster of highly shared sequence variants was a sequencing artifact.

Use of 60 Vbeta and 13 Jbeta primers characterized the PCR. The data were produced by immunoSEQ multiplex PCR, yet TCRdb's version contains in-frame clones alone and is incomplete. This specimen shows 68,000 or so clones; the ten leading clones hold roughly 8%. Germline values: CDR1 MDHEN, CDR2 SYDVKM. CDR3 size: 12 residues. Worth noting for this clone: Its antigen remains unknown. An end of the junction differs from the germline gene, which may be a read error.

Specimen: PBMCs. The chain has TRBV28 and TRBJ2-4; TRBD1 might be the D (8 bases). This TCR derives from a female donor in good health and CMV-seropositive. CDR3 coding DNA: TGTGCCAGCAGTTTGTACAGGGGGGGGAGGGACTTC. This sequence encodes CASSLYRGGRDF.